The clone carrying this TCR beta chain was seen a single time. CDR1 and CDR2 (germline): MDHEN, SYDVKM. This CDR3 has 13 residues. Trimming shortened V by 10 bases and J by 4 bases, and 14 bases separated the two germline ends. Repertoires were generated with immunoSEQ multiplex PCR, while TCRdb's copy carries only in-frame clones and drops some. Of around 36,000 clones listed, roughly nine tenths are singletons. This entry comes from a study of T cell changes during pregnancy in multiple sclerosis. This receptor was identified in a female donor with multiple sclerosis, enrolled in a pregnancy study. Sequences were derived from CD8+ T cells from peripheral blood mononuclear cells, sampled before pregnancy. The chain couples TRBV28 to TRBJ2-1; D may be TRBD1 (6 bases). In DNA form, the CDR3 reads TGTGCCACCACACCGAGGGGGTACAATGAGCAGTTCTTC. This sequence encodes CATTPRGYNEQFF. Full variable domain (missing parts from reference TRBV28 and TRBJ2-1): DVKVTQSSRYLVKRTGEKVFLECVQDMDHENMFWYRQDPGLGLRLIYFSYDVKMKEKGDIPEGYSVSREKKERFSLILESASTNQTSMYLCATTPRGYNEQFFGPGTRLTVL.